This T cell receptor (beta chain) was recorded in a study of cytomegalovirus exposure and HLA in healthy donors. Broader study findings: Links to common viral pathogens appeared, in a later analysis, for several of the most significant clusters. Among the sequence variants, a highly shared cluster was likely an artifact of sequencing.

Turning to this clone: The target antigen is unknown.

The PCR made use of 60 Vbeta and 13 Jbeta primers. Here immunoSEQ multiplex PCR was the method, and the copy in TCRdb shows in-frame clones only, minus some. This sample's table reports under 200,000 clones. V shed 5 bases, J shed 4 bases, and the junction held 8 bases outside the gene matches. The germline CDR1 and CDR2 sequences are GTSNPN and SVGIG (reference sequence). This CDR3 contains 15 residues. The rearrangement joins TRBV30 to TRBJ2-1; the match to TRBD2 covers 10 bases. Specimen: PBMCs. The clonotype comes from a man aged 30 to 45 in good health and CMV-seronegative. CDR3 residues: CAWEIAGGWYNEQFF. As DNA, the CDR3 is TGTGCCTGGGAAATAGCGGGAGGTTGGTACAATGAGCAGTTCTTC.